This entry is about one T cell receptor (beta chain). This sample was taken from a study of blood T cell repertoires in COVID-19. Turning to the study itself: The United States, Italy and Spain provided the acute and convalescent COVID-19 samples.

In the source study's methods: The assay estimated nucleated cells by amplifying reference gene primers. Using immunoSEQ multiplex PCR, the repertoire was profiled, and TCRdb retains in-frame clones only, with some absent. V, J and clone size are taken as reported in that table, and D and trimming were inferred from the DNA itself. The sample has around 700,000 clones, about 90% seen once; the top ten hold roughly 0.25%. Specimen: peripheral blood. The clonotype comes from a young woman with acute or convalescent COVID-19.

For the CDR3, the DNA is TGTGCCAGCAGTCCGGACAGGGGTGCGCCCACTGAAGCTTTCTTT. Its protein is CASSPDRGAPTEAFF. The chain links TRBV11-3 to TRBJ1-1, with 9 bases aligning to TRBD1. V was clipped by 6 bases and J by 4 bases; unmatched bases: 9. The CDR3 has 15 residues. Germline V CDR1 and CDR2: SGHNT, YENEEA.